The next 29 T cell receptor beta chains were all read from a single sample in a study of shared clonotypes between healthy human individuals. Method: immunoSEQ multiplex PCR; TCRdb's copy keeps in-frame clones and lacks some. This sample has about 680,000 clones, with around 73% found just once. The sequenced sample consisted of memory CD4+ T cells sorted from blood. Subset of the sample: CD45RA-negative fraction. The receptors come from a woman aged 25 to 39 in good health.

This chain joins TRBV19 and TRBJ2-1, with 9 bases identical to TRBD2. The germline gives CDR1 LNHDA, CDR2 SQIVND (reference sequence). With V trimmed by 3 bases and J by 10 bases, 10 bases remained unmatched. The CDR3 length is 15 residues. The CDR3 sequence is CASSISGTSSLEQFF. The CDR3 coding sequence is TGTGCCAGTAGTATCTCCGGGACTAGCAGTTTAGAGCAGTTCTTC.

V gene TRBV7-9 combines with J gene TRBJ1-1; 7 nucleotides match TRBD1. The V and J ends lost 5 bases and 1 base, in that order; junction bases with no gene match: 19. This CDR3 has 19 residues. Germline values: CDR1 SEHNR, CDR2 FQNEAQ (reference sequence). The CDR3 spells CASSPRGIRGGVRNTEAFF. CDR3 in DNA: TGTGCCAGCAGCCCACGGGGGATTCGAGGGGGCGTTCGGAACACTGAAGCTTTCTTT.

The rearrangement uses TRBV6-6 and TRBJ2-5; D ambiguous. CDR1 and CDR2 (germline): MNHNY, SVGAGI (reference sequence). Trimming stripped 6 bases from V and 5 bases from J, with 16 bases between. The CDR3 runs 14 residues. The CDR3 region is CASSQPPVAETQYF. In DNA form, the CDR3 reads TGTGCCAGCAGCCAACCGCCCGTGGCGGAGACCCAGTACTTC.

The genes are TRBV27 and TRBJ2-2; D is possibly TRBD2 (6 bases). In germline, CDR1 is MNHEY, CDR2 SMNVEV (reference sequence). This CDR3 has 15 residues. Deletions cut 2 bases from V and 5 bases from J, with 12 bases between. The DNA for the CDR3 is TGTGCCAGCAGTTTAGGCGCGGCGGGAACCGGGGAGCTGTTTTTT. Translation gives CASSLGAAGTGELFF.

This clone was picked up a small number of times. V is TRBV11-2 and J is TRBJ2-5; D is uncertain. This CDR3 has 14 amino acids. Trimming removed 0 bases from V and 0 bases from J, with 5 bases in between. Per the germline V gene, CDR1 is SGHAT and CDR2 is FQNNGV. CDR3 DNA: TGTGCCAGCAGCTTAGAACCAAACCAAGAGACCCAGTACTTC. Translation gives CASSLEPNQETQYF. The full variable domain, in which reference TRBV11-2 and TRBJ2-5 provide the parts outside the CDR3, is EAGVAQSPRYKIIEKRQSVAFWCNPISGHATLYWYQQILGQGPKLLIQFQNNGVVDDSQLPKDRFSAERLKGVDSTLKIQPAKLEDSAVYLCASSLEPNQETQYFGPGTRLLVL.

Only a few counts were recorded for this clone. The chain couples TRBV7-9 to TRBJ2-5, with 7 positions matching TRBD2. Germline-derived CDR1 and CDR2 are SEHNR and FQNEAQ (reference sequence). V was clipped by 3 bases and J by 2 bases; unmatched bases: 6. CDR3 length: 15 amino acids. CDR3 loop: CASSFGTTVQETQYF. The CDR3, as DNA: TGTGCCAGCAGCTTTGGGACTACCGTACAAGAGACCCAGTACTTC.

The chain links TRBV5-5 to TRBJ1-1; possible D gene TRBD1, 5 bases. CDR3 length: 14 residues. Germline V CDR1 and CDR2: SGHKS, YYEKEE (reference sequence). The V end was cut by 0 bases, the J end by 5 bases, with 11 bases between. This chain's CDR3 is CASSLGTRATEAFF. The CDR3 DNA is TGTGCCAGCAGCTTGGGAACCAGGGCAACTGAAGCTTTCTTT.

V usage is TRBV7-9 and J usage is TRBJ2-7; 9 bases are a match to TRBD2. Germline V lookup: CDR1 SEHNR, CDR2 FQNEAQ (reference sequence). The CDR3 runs 15 residues. Unmatched junction bases numbered 11, after V lost 5 bases and J lost 6 bases. The chain's CDR3 is CASSRGASGTGEQYF. The CDR3, as DNA: TGTGCCAGCAGCCGGGGCGCTAGCGGGACGGGCGAGCAGTACTTC.

The CDR3: CATSRPGGGGRMEQYF. CDR3 nucleotides: TGTGCCACCAGCAGACCCGGCGGGGGCGGACGGATGGAGCAGTACTTC. The chain couples TRBV15 to TRBJ2-7; maybe TRBD2 (7 bases). Per the germline V gene, CDR1 is LNHNV and CDR2 is YYDKDF (reference sequence). The V and J ends lost 2 bases and 7 bases respectively, with 21 bases between them. This CDR3 comprises 16 residues.

This clone was detected only once. CDR3 region: CASRQVGEQYF. The CDR3 nucleotides are TGTGCCAGCAGACAGGTTGGGGAGCAGTACTTC. This rearrangement joins TRBV2 to TRBJ2-7, with D maybe TRBD1 (5 bases). The CDR3 runs to 11 residues. Germline assignment: CDR1 SNHLY and CDR2 FYNNEI. Deletions cut 6 bases from V and 7 bases from J, with 10 bases between.

V and J are TRBV30 and TRBJ2-1; 13 bases fit TRBD2. After removal of 1 base from V and 10 bases from J, the junction contained 7 bases not matched to a gene. The CDR3 loop spans 15 amino acids. Per the germline V gene, CDR1 is GTSNPN and CDR2 is SVGIG (reference sequence). CDR3 loop: CAWSGQLAGGGEQFF. The CDR3 bases are TGTGCCTGGAGTGGGCAACTAGCGGGAGGGGGAGAGCAGTTCTTC.

V and J are TRBV7-3 and TRBJ1-5, with D perhaps matching TRBD1 (5 bases). Germline V gives CDR1 SGHTA, CDR2 FQGTGA. The ends were cut back, 5 bases at V and 5 bases at J, with 10 bases in the middle. The CDR3 is made up of 13 amino acids. CDR3: CASSRFRDQPQHF. CDR3 DNA: TGTGCCAGCAGCAGATTCAGGGATCAGCCCCAGCATTTT.

This clone came up once. The V gene is TRBV2, the J gene TRBJ2-7, with TRBD2 identical over 10 bases. Germline values: CDR1 SNHLY, CDR2 FYNNEI. The CDR3 is 14 residues long. V dropped 6 bases and J dropped 3; count of bases not matched to a gene: 5. This CDR3 is CASRSGTSDYEQYF. CDR3 nucleotides: TGTGCCAGCAGGTCCGGGACTAGCGACTACGAGCAGTACTTC.

The chain carries TRBV4-1 and TRBJ2-3; 7 bases agree with TRBD2. Trimming removed 1 base from V and 6 bases from J; junction bases left unmatched: 13. The length of the CDR3 is 17 residues. Germline V gene data show CDR1 as MGHRA and CDR2 as YSYEKL. The CDR3 DNA reads TGCGCCAGCAGCCAAGGTTGGACTAGAAGGATCCCGGATACGCAGTATTTT. Protein product: CASSQGWTRRIPDTQYF.

This clone was observed many times. The chain recombines TRBV25-1 with TRBJ1-3; tentatively, D is TRBD1 (5 bases). Germline lookup yields CDR1 MGHDK and CDR2 SYGVNS. V dropped 0 bases and J dropped 0 bases, with 9 bases sitting between them. This CDR3 has 16 amino acids. This CDR3 is CASSEYGGGSGNTIYF. The CDR3 bases are TGTGCCAGCAGTGAATACGGGGGGGGCTCTGGAAACACCATATATTTT.

The genes are TRBV19 and TRBJ2-1, with 12 bases aligning to TRBD2. V lost 6 bases, J lost 2 bases, and 11 bases stayed unmatched. There are 18 residues in the CDR3. Germline V gene lookup returns CDR1 LNHDA and CDR2 SQIVND (reference sequence). In DNA, the CDR3 is TGTGCCAGTAGACAACTTCAATCTAGCGGGAGGGCCTACAATGAGCAGTTCTTC. This translates into CASRQLQSSGRAYNEQFF.

V is TRBV7-9 and J is TRBJ2-1; D not certain. The CDR3 covers 12 residues. CDR1 and CDR2 (germline): SEHNR, FQNEAQ (reference sequence). V lost 4 bases to trimming and J lost 5 bases, with 6 bases between them. CDR3 nucleotide sequence: TGTGCCAGCAGCTCCAGTAACAATGAGCAGTTCTTC. Protein sequence: CASSSSNNEQFF.

The CDR3 nucleotides read TGCGCCAGCAGCCAACGGGGACTAGCGGGAGGAAGCTCCTACAATGAGCAGTTCTTC. Translation gives CASSQRGLAGGSSYNEQFF. V and J are TRBV4-1 and TRBJ2-1, with 15 bases matching TRBD2. V was clipped by 2 bases and J by 0 bases; unmatched bases: 5. The CDR3 sequence is 19 residues long. CDR1 is MGHRA, CDR2 YSYEKL, per germline.

The CDR3 DNA follows: TGTGCCAGTAGCGGAGGGGGGCAGGGGGCGGCAGATACGCAGTATTTT. Amino acid sequence: CASSGGGQGAADTQYF. This chain connects TRBV19 to TRBJ2-3, with 8 bases matching TRBD1. In germline, CDR1 is LNHDA, CDR2 SQIVND (reference sequence). The J segment lost 4 bases and the V segment lost 6 bases, leaving 12 bases of the junction unmatched. The CDR3 sequence is 16 residues long.

The chain combines TRBV10-3 with TRBJ2-7, with 10 bases matching TRBD1. In germline, CDR1 is ENHRY, CDR2 SYGVKD. The CDR3 has 14 amino acids. J was trimmed by 2 bases and V by 7 bases; bases with no gene match: 5. CDR3 protein: CAIKGQGSTYEQYF. Here the CDR3 DNA reads TGTGCCATCAAGGGACAGGGGTCTACCTACGAGCAGTACTTC.

The rearrangement joins TRBV15 to TRBJ2-5; D is tentatively TRBD1 or TRBD2 (5 bases each). V was cut by 0 bases and J by 1 base, with 15 bases left in between. The CDR3 covers 17 residues. Germline values: CDR1 LNHNV, CDR2 YYDKDF (reference sequence). CDR3: CATSRDRTGPSQETQYF. The CDR3 coding sequence is TGTGCCACCAGCAGAGATCGAACGGGACCTTCCCAAGAGACCCAGTACTTC.

This clone was seen a few times. At the DNA level, this CDR3 is encoded by other sequences in the same sample as well. V gene TRBV7-2 combines with J gene TRBJ2-7, with 8 positions matching TRBD1. The CDR3 extends over 14 amino acids. V lost 5 bases and J lost 1; bases outside the gene matches: 4. CDR1 is SGHTA, CDR2 FQGNSA, per germline. In DNA, the CDR3 is TGTGCCAGCAGCCCGAACAGGGGGTCCTACGAGCAGTACTTC. Its translation is CASSPNRGSYEQYF.

The chain employs TRBV5-4 and TRBJ1-1; D uncertain. There are 13 residues in the CDR3. CDR1 SGHNT and CDR2 YYREEE come from the germline V gene (reference sequence). Between the trimmed V and J ends, which lost 4 bases and 1 base, there was a span of 8 bases. The CDR3 region has the DNA TGTGCCAGCAGCAGAACAGCGAACACTGAAGCTTTCTTT. Its protein product is CASSRTANTEAFF.

This clone occurred a few times. The CDR3 coding sequence is TGTGCCAGCAGTCACGGACTAGCTGCAGATACGCAGTATTTT. Amino acid sequence: CASSHGLAADTQYF. V and J are TRBV6-6 and TRBJ2-3; 8 bases are a match to TRBD2. The V gene's germline CDR1 is MNHNY and CDR2 SVGAGI (reference sequence). V was pared by 5 bases and J by 4 bases, with 5 bases of the junction left unmatched. CDR3 length: 14 residues.

Notes on this clone: Mismatch with germline at one junction end may stem from a read error. The chain recombines TRBV27 with TRBJ2-2, with a possible D match to TRBD1 (5 bases). This CDR3 is 14 amino acids long. Germline assignment: CDR1 MNHEY and CDR2 SMNVEV (reference sequence). The chain's CDR3 is CASRFDRISGELFF. CDR3 DNA: TGTGCCAGCCGTTTTGACAGAATCTCCGGGGAGCTGTTTTTT.

The J gene is TRBJ1-1, the V gene TRBV19, with no clear D. The CDR3 extends over 12 amino acids. The V gene's germline CDR1 is LNHDA and CDR2 SQIVND (reference sequence). Trimming shortened V by 3 bases and J by 10 bases, and 12 bases separated the two germline ends. CDR3 residues: CASSIPWARAFF. In DNA form, the CDR3 reads TGTGCCAGTAGTATCCCCTGGGCCCGAGCTTTCTTT.

This CDR3 reads CATSRGRTTEAFF. As DNA, the CDR3 is TGTGCCACCTCCAGGGGGAGGACCACTGAAGCTTTCTTT. The rearrangement joins TRBV6-1 to TRBJ1-1, with 7 bases aligning to TRBD1. CDR1 is MNHNS, CDR2 SASEGT, per germline. The CDR3 has 13 residues. Trimming at V came to 10 bases and at J to 4 bases, leaving 9 bases not matched to a gene.

For this clone: The same CDR3 is also encoded by other DNA sequences in this sample. This chain uses TRBV7-6 with TRBJ2-1; the D gene is possibly TRBD1 (6 bases). The CDR3 is 13 amino acids. Trimming removed 1 base at V and 5 bases at J, with 6 bases between. Per the germline V gene, CDR1 is SGHVS and CDR2 is FNYEAQ. The CDR3 nucleotides are TGTGCCAGCAGCTTAGGGACAGACAATGAGCAGTTCTTC. Its protein is CASSLGTDNEQFF.

The rearrangement uses TRBV25-1 and TRBJ2-7, with 10 bases lining up with TRBD2. Germline V CDR1 and CDR2: MGHDK, SYGVNS. The CDR3 consists of 13 residues. With 6 bases clipped from V and 6 bases from J, the junction kept 5 bases outside the gene matches. In nucleotides, the CDR3 is TGTGCCAGCAGAGGACTAGCGGTAGGCGAGCAGTACTTC. This gives the protein CASRGLAVGEQYF.